Many counts were recorded for the clone carrying this T cell receptor beta chain. Its antigen is undetermined. Lactation, pregnancy, other autoimmune disease or uncontrolled infection led to exclusion of patients. The data stem from a study of T cells in Graves' hyperthyroidism and ophthalmopathy. Study information: Upon initial diagnosis and before any treatment, peripheral blood was collected.

The ends were cut back, 3 bases at V and 4 bases at J, with 12 bases in the middle. CDR3 length: 14 amino acids. CDR1 and CDR2 from the germline V gene are MDHEN and SYDVKM. TCR beta CDR3 region amplification was performed from RNA transcripts. The primer set for the first-round RT-PCR of the TCR CDR3 was HTBI. From the multiplex PCR reads, TCRdb called clonotypes with MiXCR, one entry per CDR3 protein. The sample holds 700,000 or so distinct CDR3 sequences; about 16% are singletons and the top ten take roughly 8%. The study's findings and limits: In validation, the model predicted ophthalmopathy. These predictions came a median about 6.5 months before onset. In the blood, most expanded thyroid clonotypes above 0.001 appeared as well.

The sequence derives from a man aged 18 to 35 with Graves' hyperthyroidism. Sequenced material: blood. This chain joins TRBV28 and TRBJ1-2; the D gene is possibly TRBD1 (5 bases). CDR3 sequence reads: CASSFSGTVYGYTF. The CDR3 DNA reads as TGTGCCAGCAGTTTCTCCGGGACGGTCTATGGCTACACCTTC.